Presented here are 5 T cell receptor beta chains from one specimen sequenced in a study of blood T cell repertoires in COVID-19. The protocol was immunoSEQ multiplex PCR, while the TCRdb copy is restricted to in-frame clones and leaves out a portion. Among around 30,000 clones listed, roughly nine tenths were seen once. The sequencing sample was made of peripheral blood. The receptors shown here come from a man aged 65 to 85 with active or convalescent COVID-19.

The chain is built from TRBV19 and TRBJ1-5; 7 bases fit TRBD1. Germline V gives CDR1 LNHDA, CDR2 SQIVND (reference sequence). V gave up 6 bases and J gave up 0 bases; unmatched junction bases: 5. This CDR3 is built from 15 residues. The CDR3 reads CASRKGQHSNQPQHF. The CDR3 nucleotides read TGTGCCAGTAGAAAGGGACAGCATAGCAATCAGCCCCAGCATTTT.

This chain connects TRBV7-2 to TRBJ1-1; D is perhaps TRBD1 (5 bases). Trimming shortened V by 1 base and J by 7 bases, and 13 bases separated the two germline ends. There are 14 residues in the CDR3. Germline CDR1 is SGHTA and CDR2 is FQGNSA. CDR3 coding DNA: TGTGCCAGCAGCTTAGGCGGGGCGGTAGGTGAAGCTTTCTTT. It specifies CASSLGGAVGEAFF.

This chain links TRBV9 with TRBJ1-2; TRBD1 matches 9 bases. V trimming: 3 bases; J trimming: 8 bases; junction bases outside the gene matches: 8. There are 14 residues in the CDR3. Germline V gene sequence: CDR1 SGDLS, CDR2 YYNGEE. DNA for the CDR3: TGTGCCAGCAGCGCTCAACAGGGGGCTAAGGGCTACACCTTC. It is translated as CASSAQQGAKGYTF.

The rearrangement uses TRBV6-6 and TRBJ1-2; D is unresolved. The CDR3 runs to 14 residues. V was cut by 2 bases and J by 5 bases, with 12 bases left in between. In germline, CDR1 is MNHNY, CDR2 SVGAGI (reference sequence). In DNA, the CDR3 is TGTGCCAGCAGTTACCTACAGCTTGAATATGGCTACACCTTC. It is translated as CASSYLQLEYGYTF.

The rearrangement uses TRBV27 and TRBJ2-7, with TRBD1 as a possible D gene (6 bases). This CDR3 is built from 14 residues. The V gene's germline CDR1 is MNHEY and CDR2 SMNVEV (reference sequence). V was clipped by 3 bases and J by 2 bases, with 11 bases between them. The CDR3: CASSFKTGTYEQYF. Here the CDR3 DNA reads TGTGCCAGCAGTTTTAAGACAGGCACCTACGAGCAGTACTTC.